The rows below give T cell receptor beta chains drawn from one sample of a study of beta chain features in type 1 diabetes. Sequencing was performed with immunoSEQ multiplex PCR; in TCRdb, only in-frame clones are kept and a portion is missing. The sample carries 250,000 to 350,000 clones, around an eighth recorded once. The specimen sequenced was naive CD4+ T cells from blood. Receptors originate from a man in his thirties or forties with type 1 diabetes. The CDR3 runs from the conserved cysteine through the conserved F or W. A D gene is named only where the DNA matches it firmly. For some rows the clone size is stated as once, few or many, or as a class when expanded; others skip it.

J gene,V gene,D gene,clone size,CDR3 protein,CDR3 DNA
TRBJ2-1,TRBV12-5,NA,NA,CASDGEGNEQFF,TGTGCTAGTGACGGGGAAGGCAATGAGCAGTTCTTC
TRBJ2-2,TRBV9,TRBD2,NA,CASSSSAGTNTGELFF,TGTGCCAGCAGCTCCTCAGCGGGGACGAACACCGGGGAGCTGTTTTTT
TRBJ2-1,TRBV28,TRBD2,few,CASRPGREDNEQFF,TGTGCCAGCAGACCAGGGCGGGAGGACAATGAGCAGTTCTTC
TRBJ1-1,TRBV5-6,NA,few,CASSFLSRANTEAFF,TGTGCCAGCAGCTTCCTGTCCAGGGCCAACACTGAAGCTTTCTTT
TRBJ1-2,TRBV15,TRBD1,NA,CATSGQGLVLSGYTF,TGTGCCACCAGCGGACAGGGTTTGGTGCTTAGTGGCTACACCTTC
TRBJ2-1,TRBV6-5,TRBD2,NA,CASSSPSGPYNEQFF,TGTGCCAGCAGTTCTCCTAGCGGACCCTACAATGAGCAGTTCTTC
TRBJ1-4,TRBV29-1,NA,NA,CSVEDTGSFEKLFF,TGCAGCGTTGAAGACACCGGGTCGTTTGAAAAACTGTTTTTT
TRBJ2-4,TRBV11-2,TRBD1,NA,CASSFWGQGAKNIQYF,TGTGCCAGCAGCTTTTGGGGACAGGGAGCCAAAAACATTCAGTACTTC
TRBJ1-1,TRBV7-2,TRBD1,NA,CASSWTGNTEAFF,TGTGCCAGCAGCTGGACAGGGAACACTGAAGCTTTCTTT
TRBJ1-1,TRBV6-5,NA,NA,CASSYSWLLEREAFF,TGTGCCAGCAGTTACTCGTGGCTTTTGGAGAGAGAAGCTTTCTTT
TRBJ1-1,TRBV5-1,NA,NA,CASSFGPGNTEAFF,TGCGCCAGCAGCTTCGGCCCAGGGAACACTGAAGCTTTCTTT
TRBJ1-5,TRBV15,TRBD1,NA,CATSRQGVYQPQHF,TGTGCCACCAGCAGACAGGGGGTTTATCAGCCCCAGCATTTT
TRBJ2-3,TRBV5-4,TRBD1,NA,CASSPYRGRDSTQYF,TGTGCCAGCAGCCCGTACAGGGGGCGAGATTCTACGCAGTATTTT
TRBJ2-3,TRBV18,TRBD2,few,CASSPVGGGGSSTDTQYF,TGTGCCAGCTCACCTGTTGGCGGCGGCGGGAGCTCCACAGATACGCAGTATTTT
TRBJ1-1,TRBV9,TRBD1,few,CASSVGLGTGGLTEAFF,TGTGCCAGCAGCGTTGGGCTAGGAACAGGGGGCCTCACTGAAGCTTTCTTT
TRBJ2-3,TRBV6-6,TRBD2,NA,CASSSTSGVTDTQYF,TGTGCCAGCAGTTCGACTAGCGGGGTAACAGATACGCAGTATTTT
TRBJ2-2,TRBV28,NA,few,CASSDGGENTGELFF,TGTGCCAGCAGTGACGGCGGCGAAAACACCGGGGAGCTGTTTTTT
TRBJ2-2,TRBV12-5,NA,NA,CASGSTPSRAGELFF,TGTGCTAGTGGTTCGACCCCCTCCAGGGCCGGGGAGCTGTTTTTT
TRBJ1-5,TRBV18,NA,few,CASSPDSGNQPQHF,TGTGCCAGCTCACCCGACAGCGGCAATCAGCCCCAGCATTTT
TRBJ2-1,TRBV5-8,NA,few,CASSLTRGEQFF,TGTGCCAGCAGCTTGACCAGGGGTGAGCAGTTCTTC
TRBJ2-7,TRBV30,NA,many,CAWSTGGEQYF,TGTGCCTGGAGTACCGGGGGCGAGCAGTACTTC
TRBJ2-1,TRBV7-2,NA,few,CASRPPPRREQFF,TGTGCCAGCAGACCTCCACCTAGGAGGGAGCAGTTCTTC
TRBJ2-5,TRBV5-4,TRBD1,NA,CASTRGSGQGETQYF,TGTGCCAGCACACGGGGTTCAGGACAGGGAGAGACCCAGTACTTC
TRBJ1-1,TRBV19,NA,NA,CASSVETMNTEAFF,TGTGCCAGTAGTGTCGAAACTATGAACACTGAAGCTTTCTTT
TRBJ2-7,TRBV5-4,TRBD2,NA,CASSMPSLAGEHF,TGTGCCAGCAGCATGCCCTCACTAGCGGGAGAACACTTC
TRBJ2-1,TRBV4-3,TRBD2,few,CASSQGTSGSRHEQFF,TGCGCCAGCAGCCAAGGGACTAGCGGGAGTCGTCATGAGCAGTTCTTC
TRBJ1-1,TRBV5-1,TRBD1,NA,CASSATGDAFF,TGCGCCAGCAGCGCGACAGGGGACGCTTTCTTT
TRBJ2-4,TRBV5-4,TRBD1,NA,CASSRPGQGHDIQYF,TGTGCCAGCAGCCGACCGGGACAGGGACATGACATTCAGTACTTC
TRBJ2-7,TRBV7-9,TRBD2,NA,CASSPIPGAGAYEQYF,TGTGCCAGCAGCCCCATTCCCGGAGCGGGAGCCTACGAGCAGTACTTC
TRBJ2-2,TRBV5-1,TRBD2,few,CASSLSGTSVTTGELFF,TGCGCCAGCAGCTTATCCGGGACTAGCGTTACCACCGGGGAGCTGTTTTTT
TRBJ2-7,TRBV28,NA,NA,CASRQDIREQYF,TGTGCCAGCAGACAGGACATACGCGAGCAGTACTTC
TRBJ2-1,TRBV5-1,TRBD2,NA,CASSSAGVTHNEQFF,TGCGCCAGCAGCTCAGCGGGAGTAACCCACAATGAGCAGTTCTTC
TRBJ1-2,TRBV7-2,NA,few,CASSLRGGADYGYTF,TGTGCCAGCAGCTTGCGCGGGGGCGCCGACTATGGCTACACCTTC
TRBJ2-2,TRBV7-2,NA,NA,CASSQRRVNTGELFF,TGTGCCAGCAGTCAGAGGCGGGTGAACACCGGGGAGCTGTTTTTT
TRBJ2-7,TRBV15,NA,few,CATSKNRDTAYEQYF,TGTGCCACCAGCAAAAACCGGGACACTGCCTACGAGCAGTACTTC
TRBJ2-7,TRBV7-3,TRBD1,few,CASTLPRQGVYEQYF,TGTGCCAGCACTCTACCTAGACAGGGGGTCTACGAGCAGTACTTC
TRBJ2-6,TRBV11-2,NA,NA,CASSLGIWEARSGANVLTF,TGTGCCAGCAGCTTAGGAATCTGGGAGGCCCGCTCTGGGGCCAACGTCCTGACTTTC
TRBJ2-5,TRBV6-5,NA,NA,CASSYSPPLTQYF,TGTGCCAGCAGTTACTCCCCTCCACTGACCCAGTACTTC
TRBJ2-1,TRBV11-2,NA,NA,CASSLLMTGYNEQFF,TGTGCCAGCAGCTTACTCATGACAGGCTACAATGAGCAGTTCTTC
TRBJ2-1,TRBV28,TRBD2,few,CASSPVAGGRGRDEQFF,TGTGCCAGCAGTCCCGTAGCGGGAGGGCGGGGACGGGATGAGCAGTTCTTC
TRBJ2-7,TRBV7-9,NA,few,CASSPPHSEQYF,TGTGCCAGCAGCCCCCCCCACTCCGAGCAGTACTTC